The subject of this entry is one TCR beta chain. This sample was included in a study of T cell changes during pregnancy in multiple sclerosis. V was pared by 5 bases and J by 5 bases, with 11 bases of the junction left unmatched. Looked up from germline, CDR1 is SQVTM and CDR2 is ANQGSEA. The CDR3 extends over 15 amino acids. Sequencing used immunoSEQ multiplex PCR; TCRdb keeps in-frame clones, though not all of them. Found here are 50,000 to 70,000 clones, just under 95% of them singletons; the top ten hold 1.4%. Sample: peripheral blood, taken in the second trimester of pregnancy. The V call is TRBV29-1, the J call TRBJ2-5; 10 bases are shared with TRBD2. The clonotype comes from a female donor with multiple sclerosis, enrolled in a pregnancy study. The CDR3 bases are TGCAGCGTTTCTTGGAGCGGGAGGGGGGGGGAGACCCAGTACTTC. The encoded protein is CSVSWSGRGGETQYF. Full variable domain (remainder filled in from reference TRBV29-1 and TRBJ2-5): SAVISQKPSRDICQRGTSLTIQCQVDSQVTMMFWYRQQPGQSLTLIATANQGSEATYESGFVIDKFPISRPNLTFSTLTVSNMSPEDSSIYLCSVSWSGRGGETQYFGPGTRLLVL.